This T cell receptor beta chain was identified during a study of cytomegalovirus exposure and HLA in healthy donors. Comment on this clone: As yet, its antigen is unknown.

In the PCR, 60 Vbeta and 13 Jbeta primers were used. TCRdb's table, derived via immunoSEQ multiplex PCR, lists solely in-frame clones and lacks some. The sample has fewer than 130,000 clones, approximately 84% seen once. General study findings and limits: V- and J-gene trimming in TCR beta was tied to a missense DCLRE1C variant by an analysis performed later. With DRB1 most and HLA-C fewest, TCR association rates differed between HLA loci in a later analysis. The authors later found most CMV-associated TCR beta chains appeared HLA-restricted. The study assumed roughly uniform donor sequencing depth for presence/absence analyses.

Sequencing input: PBMCs. The receptor was derived from a man aged 40-50 years in good health and CMV-seronegative.

CDR3 protein: CASTGSGATDTQYF. CDR3 coding DNA: TGTGCCAGCACCGGGAGCGGGGCCACAGATACGCAGTATTTT. V usage is TRBV6-5 and J usage is TRBJ2-3, with 7 bases lining up with TRBD2. The V and J ends lost 7 bases and 2 bases, in that order; junction bases with no gene match: 6. Germline V gene sequence: CDR1 MNHEY, CDR2 SVGAGI. This CDR3 region has 14 residues.